A single T cell receptor beta chain is shown here with its context. Its antigen remains unknown. Patients aged 2 to 39 years had fewer naive T cells. Regulatory (CD25-high CD127-low) and conventional (CD25-low CD127-high) CD4+ T cells were sorted separately. The entry originates in a study of regulatory T cells. Amplification used 52 TRBV primers and 13 TRBJ primers. TCRdb keeps only in-frame clones here, not all; method: immunoSEQ multiplex PCR. The data contain around 16,000 clones, 65% to 90% of them singletons. Overall study findings and caveats: In CD3G-deficient patients, conventional CD4+ T cells were enriched for hydrophobic CDR3 residues at positions 6 and 7. Regulatory T cells showed the strongest V-J pair restriction and V/J gene skewing among patient repertoires.

CDR3 length: 16 amino acids. J lost 0 bases, V lost 2 bases, and 3 bases had no gene match. Germline lookup yields CDR1 MDHEN and CDR2 SYDVKM. Sequenced: conventional CD4+ T cells sorted from blood. The sequence was obtained from a person aged 30 to 39 with CD3G deficiency. The chain recombines TRBV28 with TRBJ1-5, with 8 bases that match TRBD1. The CDR3 sequence: CASSLRTGISNQPQHF. The CDR3 nucleotides read TGTGCCAGCAGTTTAAGGACAGGGATTAGCAATCAGCCCCAGCATTTT.